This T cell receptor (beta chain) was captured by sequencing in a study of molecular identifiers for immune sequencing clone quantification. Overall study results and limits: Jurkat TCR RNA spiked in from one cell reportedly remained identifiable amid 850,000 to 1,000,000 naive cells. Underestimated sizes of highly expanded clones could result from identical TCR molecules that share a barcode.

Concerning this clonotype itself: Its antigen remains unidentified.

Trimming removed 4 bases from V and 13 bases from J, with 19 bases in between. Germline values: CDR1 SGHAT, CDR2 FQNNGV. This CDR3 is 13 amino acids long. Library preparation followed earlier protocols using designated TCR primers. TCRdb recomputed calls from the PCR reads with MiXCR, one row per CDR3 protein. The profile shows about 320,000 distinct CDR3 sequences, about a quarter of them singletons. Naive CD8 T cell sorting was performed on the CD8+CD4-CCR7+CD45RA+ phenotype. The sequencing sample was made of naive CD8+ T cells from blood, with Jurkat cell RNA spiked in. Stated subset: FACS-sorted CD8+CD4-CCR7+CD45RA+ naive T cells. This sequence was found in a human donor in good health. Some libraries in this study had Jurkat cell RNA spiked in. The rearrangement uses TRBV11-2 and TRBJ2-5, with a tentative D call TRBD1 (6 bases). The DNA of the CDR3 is TGTGCCAGCAGCTCAGGGGCGGAAGAGCCCCCGTACTTC. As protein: CASSSGAEEPPYF.